One and the same sample provided the 23 T cell receptor beta chains below, sequenced in a study of cytomegalovirus exposure and HLA in healthy donors. The PCR used 60 Vbeta and 13 Jbeta primers. Libraries were prepared by immunoSEQ multiplex PCR; TCRdb keeps only in-frame clonotypes and omits some of them. The sample includes roughly 140,000 clones, 68% of them seen just once. Sequencing was done on a sample of PBMCs. The receptors come from a man aged 60-69 years in good health and CMV-seronegative.

The chain uses TRBV5-6 and TRBJ2-3; the D gene is possibly TRBD2 (6 bases). CDR1 SGHDT and CDR2 YYEEEE come from the germline V gene. The CDR3 spans 17 residues. Trimming took off 2 bases at V and 6 bases at J, with 22 bases between the two ends. CDR3 bases: TGTGCCAGCAGCTTCCTCTTAGGTGCGGGAAATGTGGATACGCAGTATTTT. Translation gives CASSFLLGAGNVDTQYF.

The rearrangement links TRBV10-3 to TRBJ2-3; the D is unclear. Germline CDR1 reads ENHRY; CDR2 reads SYGVKD. Trimming took 8 bases from V and 1 from J, leaving 10 bases between them. CDR3 length: 13 residues. In nucleotides, the CDR3 is TGTGCCATCTTCGAGGTGGGCACAGATACGCAGTATTTT. As protein: CAIFEVGTDTQYF.

V usage is TRBV5-1 and J usage is TRBJ2-3; D is perhaps TRBD2 (6 bases). CDR3 length equals 18 residues. V lost 0 bases, J lost 3 bases, and 20 bases lay in between. CDR1 and CDR2 (germline): SGHRS, YFSETQ. The CDR3 coding sequence is TGCGCCAGCAGCTTGGCCCCCATCGCCGCGGGAATAACAGATACGCAGTATTTT. This encodes CASSLAPIAAGITDTQYF.

This clone appeared a single time. The CDR3 protein is CASSLHGSSSYEQYF. The CDR3 nucleotides are TGTGCCAGCAGTCTACACGGGTCCTCCTCCTACGAGCAGTACTTC. The rearrangement links TRBV6-1 to TRBJ2-7; the D is unclear. The germline CDR1 and CDR2 sequences are MNHNS and SASEGT. Trimming shortened V by 5 bases and J by 0 bases, and 14 bases separated the two germline ends. The CDR3 runs to 15 residues.

DNA of the CDR3: TGTGCCAGCAGTTTTGGAGTAGGGGTTGGCTATGGCTACACCTTC. It codes for CASSFGVGVGYGYTF. The chain couples TRBV28 to TRBJ1-2; D might be TRBD1 (5 bases). Trimming took off 3 bases at V and 4 bases at J, with 15 bases between the two ends. The length of the CDR3 is 15 residues. Germline CDR1 reads MDHEN; CDR2 reads SYDVKM.

V is TRBV7-2 and J is TRBJ2-3; TRBD2 matches at 7 bases. This CDR3 is built from 16 residues. Germline CDR1 and CDR2: SGHTA and FQGNSA. V dropped 1 base and J dropped 3; count of bases not matched to a gene: 7. Here the CDR3 reads CASSLGPAGVTDTQYF. CDR3 nucleotide sequence: TGTGCCAGCAGCTTAGGTCCCGCGGGAGTAACAGATACGCAGTATTTT.

The CDR3 nucleotides read TGTGCCAGCAGCAGTAGAATGGGACAGGGGAGCACAGATACGCAGTATTTT. This encodes CASSSRMGQGSTDTQYF. The genes are TRBV27 and TRBJ2-3; 10 nucleotides agree with TRBD1. The CDR3 covers 17 residues. Trimming took 6 bases from V and 0 from J; bases not matched to a gene: 9. CDR1 is MNHEY, CDR2 SMNVEV, per germline (reference sequence).

The V and J genes are TRBV18 and TRBJ2-5, with 7 nucleotides matching TRBD1. The CDR3 has 15 residues. Germline V CDR1 and CDR2: KGHSH, LQKENI. The V gene end was trimmed by 4 bases and the J gene end by 1 base; junction bases not matched to a gene: 6. The CDR3 sequence: CASSRDRDSQETQYF. Here the CDR3 DNA reads TGTGCCAGCTCACGGGACCGGGACAGCCAAGAGACCCAGTACTTC.

The V gene is TRBV29-1, the J gene TRBJ2-5; maybe TRBD2 (5 bases). The last part of the DNA fits TRBJ2-7 better; the J call may be wrong. Germline-derived CDR1 and CDR2 are SQVTM and ANQGSEA. The CDR3 sequence is 12 residues long. This CDR3 reads CSGSLTSGEQYF. Here the CDR3 DNA reads TGCAGCGGGTCCCTAACTAGTGGCGAGCAGTACTTC.

The genes are TRBV5-1 and TRBJ1-6; 7 nucleotides match TRBD1. The V gene's germline CDR1 is SGHRS and CDR2 YFSETQ. With 2 bases clipped from V and 6 bases from J, the junction kept 2 bases outside the gene matches. The CDR3 length is 14 residues. The CDR3 DNA reads as TGCGCCAGCAGCTTACAGGGGACTAATTCACCCCTCCACTTT. This gives the protein CASSLQGTNSPLHF.

The gene calls are TRBV14 and TRBJ2-1; the match to TRBD2 covers 10 bases. J was trimmed by 2 bases and V by 1 base; bases with no gene match: 5. CDR3 length equals 17 residues. Germline V gene data show CDR1 as SGHDN and CDR2 as FVKESK. The CDR3 DNA reads TGTGCCAGCAGCCAAGGGACTAGCGGAATAACCTACAATGAGCAGTTCTTC. Translation: CASSQGTSGITYNEQFF.

In this sample, this clone turned up a few times. The rearrangement uses TRBV29-1 and TRBJ2-1; D not certain. The germline gives CDR1 SQVTM, CDR2 ANQGSEA. V lost 6 bases to trimming and J lost 5 bases, with 8 bases between them. This CDR3 spans 11 amino acids. CDR3 protein: CSVESHNEQFF. CDR3 coding DNA: TGCAGCGTCGAGTCTCACAATGAGCAGTTCTTC.

This rearrangement joins TRBV28 to TRBJ1-2; D ambiguous. The germline V and J ends were trimmed by 2 bases and 3 bases, with 7 bases remaining between them. The CDR3 totals 13 residues. CDR1 and CDR2 (germline): MDHEN, SYDVKM. CDR3 nucleotide sequence: TGTGCCAGCAGTTTACGTACAGACTATGGCTACACCTTC. Protein sequence: CASSLRTDYGYTF.

V gene TRBV19 combines with J gene TRBJ2-2; D not resolved. The ends were cut back, 5 bases at V and 4 bases at J, with 5 bases in the middle. This CDR3 has 12 amino acids. The germline V gene has CDR1 LNHDA and CDR2 SQIVND (reference sequence). CDR3 nucleotide sequence: TGTGCCAGTAGTCTCCGCACCGGGGAGCTGTTTTTT. It translates to CASSLRTGELFF.

This CDR3 reads CASSIISGRMDEQYF. The CDR3 nucleotides read TGCGCCAGCAGCATTATTAGCGGGAGAATGGATGAGCAGTACTTC. The V gene is TRBV5-1, the J gene TRBJ2-7; 9 nucleotides line up with TRBD2. Losses at the gene ends were 4 bases for V and 7 bases for J; bases not matched to a gene: 12. CDR1 and CDR2 from the germline V gene are SGHRS and YFSETQ. CDR3 length: 15 amino acids.

The gene calls are TRBV6-5 and TRBJ1-2; D possibly corresponds to TRBD1 (5 bases). This CDR3 spans 15 amino acids. V was cut by 0 bases and J by 0 bases, with 8 bases left in between. Germline-derived CDR1 and CDR2 are MNHEY and SVGAGI. The DNA for the CDR3 is TGTGCCAGCAGTTACTCCGGGGGGACTAACTATGGCTACACCTTC. It codes for CASSYSGGTNYGYTF.

The gene calls are TRBV2 and TRBJ2-2; D is perhaps TRBD1 (6 bases). The CDR3 runs to 15 residues. Germline V gene data show CDR1 as SNHLY and CDR2 as FYNNEI. V was cut by 6 bases and J by 0 bases, with 11 bases left in between. CDR3 residues: CASRLQGSNTGELFF. The CDR3 DNA reads TGTGCCAGCAGGTTACAGGGTTCGAACACCGGGGAGCTGTTTTTT.

V usage is TRBV10-3 and J usage is TRBJ2-7; 7 positions agree with TRBD1. The trim removed 0 bases at V and 6 bases at J, leaving 5 bases unmatched. The CDR3 totals 14 residues. Germline CDR1 reads ENHRY; CDR2 reads SYGVKD. CDR3 DNA: TGTGCCATCAGTGAGTCAACAGGGGCGCTCGAGCAGTACTTC. Translated: CAISESTGALEQYF.

V is TRBV7-8 and J is TRBJ1-1, with 8 positions matching TRBD1. Germline CDR1 SGHVS, CDR2 FQNEAQ. This CDR3 spans 17 amino acids. Trimming at V came to 3 bases and at J to 3 bases, leaving 12 bases not matched to a gene. The CDR3 loop is CASSFPRTGGKDTEAFF. Here the CDR3 DNA reads TGTGCCAGCAGCTTTCCACGCACAGGGGGGAAGGACACTGAAGCTTTCTTT.

The chain recombines TRBV25-1 with TRBJ1-1; D is uncertain. The CDR3 runs to 15 residues. Trimming left V 2 bases short and J 0 bases short, with 10 bases between. From germline, CDR1 is MGHDK and CDR2 SYGVNS. CDR3 in DNA: TGTGCCAGCAGTGAAACCAGGCGGGTGAACACTGAAGCTTTCTTT. This sequence encodes CASSETRRVNTEAFF.

The V and J genes are TRBV29-1 and TRBJ2-1, with 9 nucleotides matching TRBD1. Trimming cost V 6 bases and J 7 bases; bases outside gene matches: 16. Germline CDR1 SQVTM, CDR2 ANQGSEA. This CDR3 comprises 16 residues. In DNA, the CDR3 is TGCAGCGTCGCGCTCTTTTGGGACAGGGTTGTAAATGAGCAGTTCTTC. Its protein is CSVALFWDRVVNEQFF.

The CDR3 region is CASSDHRDRGLETQYF. As DNA, the CDR3 is TGTGCCAGCAGTGATCACCGGGACAGGGGGCTGGAGACCCAGTACTTC. The chain uses TRBV25-1 and TRBJ2-5, with TRBD1 matching 12 bases. Losses at the gene ends were 3 bases for V and 5 bases for J; bases not matched to a gene: 7. The CDR3 sequence is 16 residues long. Germline V gene sequence: CDR1 MGHDK, CDR2 SYGVNS.

This clone was recorded a few times. V is TRBV27 and J is TRBJ2-3; TRBD2 might be the D (7 bases). The V end lost 5 bases, the J end lost 5 bases, and 17 bases lay between the germline ends. Germline V gene data show CDR1 as MNHEY and CDR2 as SMNVEV (reference sequence). The CDR3 loop spans 15 amino acids. The CDR3 DNA sequence: TGTGCCAGCAGTAGGGGTCGGGGGGCCGAAGATACGCAGTATTTT. Translated, it gives CASSRGRGAEDTQYF.